This TCR beta chain derives from a study of T cell responses to AZD1222 COVID-19 vaccine. Produced via immunoSEQ multiplex PCR; TCRdb's table is partial and in-frame only. The table lists 130,000 or so clones, over 75% of them singletons. Broader study findings: Only a handful of AZD1222 recipients tested seropositive at baseline.

CDR1 and CDR2 (germline): SNHLY, FYNNEI. V was cut by 2 bases and J by 9 bases, with 14 bases left in between. This CDR3 region has 15 residues. About this clone: The antigen remains unidentified.

The material sequenced was peripheral blood, taken 28 days after the second AZD1222 dose. V usage is TRBV2 and J usage is TRBJ1-6; no reliable D call. This receptor was taken from an adult who received the AZD1222 COVID-19 vaccine. In DNA form, the CDR3 reads TGTGCCAGCAGTGAAAAACAGTGGGGTGGTTCACCCCTCCACTTT. Translating it yields CASSEKQWGGSPLHF.